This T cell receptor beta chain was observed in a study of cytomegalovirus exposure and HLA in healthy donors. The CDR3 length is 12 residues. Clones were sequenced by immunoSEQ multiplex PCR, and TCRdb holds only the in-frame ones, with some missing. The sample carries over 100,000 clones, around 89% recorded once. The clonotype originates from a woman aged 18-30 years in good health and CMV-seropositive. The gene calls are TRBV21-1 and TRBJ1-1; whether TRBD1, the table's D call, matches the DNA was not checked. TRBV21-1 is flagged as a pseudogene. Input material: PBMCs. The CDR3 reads CASSSQGRRAFF. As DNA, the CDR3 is TGTGCCAGCAGCAGCCAGGGGCGTAGAGCTTTCTTT.